This TCR beta chain was sequenced for a study of shared clonotypes between healthy human individuals. Generated by immunoSEQ multiplex PCR, the TCRdb table keeps only in-frame clones and is missing some. The profile shows under 1,900,000 clones, around 98.5% of them singletons. General observations from the study: All-four-donor shared clonotypes had higher generation probabilities than non-shared clonotypes did. Donor scarcity curtailed the genetic and exposure-history diversity represented herein.

On this clone: The antigen is not known.

The CDR3 is 14 residues long. Germline V gene data show CDR1 as MDHEN and CDR2 as SYDVKM. V lost 4 bases and J lost 0, with 9 bases in between. The specimen sequenced was naive CD4+ T cells sorted from blood. The subset here: CD45RA+ positively selected. This clonotype was obtained from a man aged 30-40 years in good health. This chain links TRBV28 with TRBJ1-1; D is undetermined. CDR3 sequence: CASSYAAMNTEAFF. CDR3 nucleotides: TGTGCCAGCAGTTACGCGGCGATGAACACTGAAGCTTTCTTT.